Listed below are T cell receptor beta chains from one sample, sequenced in a study of cytomegalovirus exposure and HLA in healthy donors. Sequencing was performed with immunoSEQ multiplex PCR; in TCRdb, only in-frame clones are kept and a portion is missing. The sample lists approximately 150,000 clones, approximately 80% occurring once. Sequencing used PBMCs. These receptors were taken from a male donor in good health and CMV-seropositive. CDR3s include the opening cysteine and the closing phenylalanine or tryptophan. A D gene is named only where the DNA matches it firmly. The size of a clone is reported for some rows only, either as once, few or many, or as a class for expanded clones.

d_call	v_call	clone_size	j_call	cdr3_length	cdr3_aa	cdr3_nt
-	TRBV18	-	TRBJ2-6	15	CASSVQASGANVLTF	TGTGCCAGCTCAGTTCAAGCTTCTGGGGCCAACGTCCTGACTTTC
TRBD1	TRBV29-1	-	TRBJ2-3	14	CSATGTGRGDTQYF	TGCAGCGCCACCGGGACAGGGCGCGGAGATACGCAGTATTTT
TRBD1	TRBV7-2	-	TRBJ2-3	15	CASSTGQGHTDTQYF	TGTGCCAGCAGCACCGGACAGGGGCACACAGATACGCAGTATTTT
TRBD1	TRBV30	-	TRBJ1-4	13	CAGLIQGAGASFF	TGTGCCGGACTCATACAGGGGGCAGGGGCTTCGTTTTTT
TRBD1	TRBV6-5	-	TRBJ1-2	15	CASSYGGQGNYGYTF	TGTGCCAGCAGTTACGGTGGACAGGGAAACTATGGCTACACCTTC
-	TRBV5-1	-	TRBJ2-5	15	CASSLEERRIKTQYF	TGCGCCAGCAGCTTGGAGGAACGGAGGATAAAGACCCAGTACTTC
-	TRBV4-1	-	TRBJ1-3	17	CASSQDSVGRTGNTIYF	TGCGCCAGCAGCCAAGATTCGGTAGGGAGAACCGGAAACACCATATATTTT
TRBD1	TRBV4-3	-	TRBJ2-7	14	CASSPGTGTYEQYF	TGCGCCAGCAGCCCCGGGACAGGCACCTACGAGCAGTACTTC
-	TRBV18	-	TRBJ2-7	12	CASSPLAGEQYF	TGTGCCAGCTCGCCACTAGCTGGCGAGCAGTACTTC
-	TRBV10-3	-	TRBJ2-2	14	CAISEGLTRGELFF	TGTGCCATCAGTGAGGGACTTACACGCGGGGAGCTGTTTTTT
TRBD1	TRBV10-2	-	TRBJ1-5	17	CASSEGDRAYSNQPQHF	TGCGCCAGCAGTGAGGGCGACAGGGCCTATAGCAATCAGCCCCAGCATTTT
TRBD1	TRBV29-1	-	TRBJ1-2	15	CSVPLQGDSNYGYTF	TGCAGCGTCCCACTCCAAGGGGACAGTAACTATGGCTACACCTTC
TRBD1	TRBV30	-	TRBJ2-2	18	CAWNPTLGQGSNTGELFF	TGTGCCTGGAACCCAACTTTGGGACAGGGATCGAACACCGGGGAGCTGTTTTTT
TRBD1	TRBV7-2	-	TRBJ1-6	15	CASSLNGQGNSPLHF	TGTGCCAGCAGCTTAAACGGACAGGGAAATTCACCCCTCCACTTT
-	TRBV28	-	TRBJ1-5	14	CASSFSLSNQPQHF	TGTGCCAGCAGTTTTTCCTTGAGCAATCAGCCCCAGCATTTT
-	TRBV2	-	TRBJ2-7	13	CASVLRLVGEQYF	TGTGCCAGCGTTCTGAGGCTGGTTGGTGAGCAGTACTTC
TRBD2	TRBV2	-	TRBJ2-7	16	CASLGELAGGPGEQYF	TGTGCCAGCCTTGGGGAGCTAGCGGGGGGGCCGGGAGAGCAGTACTTC
TRBD2	TRBV7-8	few	TRBJ2-1	18	CASSLAEGSSGGAGEQFF	TGTGCCAGCAGCTTAGCGGAGGGGTCTAGCGGGGGGGCCGGGGAGCAGTTCTTC
TRBD1	TRBV23-1	once	TRBJ1-1	15	CASRSDRENNTEAFF	TGCGCCAGCAGAAGCGACAGGGAAAATAACACTGAAGCTTTCTTT
-	TRBV7-6	-	TRBJ1-1	14	CASSTRAVGAEAFF	TGTGCCAGCAGCACCCGGGCCGTAGGGGCTGAAGCTTTCTTT
-	TRBV5-4	once	TRBJ2-7	20	CASSPGSGTKGRSGSYEQYF	TGTGCCAGCAGCCCTGGCTCCGGGACAAAGGGGAGAAGTGGCTCCTACGAGCAGTACTTC
TRBD1	TRBV28	few	TRBJ2-2	15	CASSFGTGDTGELFF	TGTGCCAGCAGTTTCGGAACAGGGGACACCGGGGAGCTGTTTTTT
-	TRBV5-6	-	TRBJ1-1	14	CASSLEGENTEAFF	TGTGCCAGCAGCTTGGAAGGGGAGAACACTGAAGCTTTCTTT
TRBD1	TRBV30	-	TRBJ2-1	14	CATLTDRGLGEQFF	TGTGCCACCTTGACGGACAGGGGGTTAGGTGAGCAGTTCTTC
-	TRBV6-5	-	TRBJ1-5	13	CASSYAGGQPQHF	TGTGCCAGCAGTTACGCGGGAGGACAGCCCCAGCATTTT
TRBD2	TRBV6-6	-	TRBJ2-7	16	CASSSPGGERSYEQYF	TGTGCCAGCAGTTCCCCCGGGGGGGAGAGATCTTACGAGCAGTACTTC
-	TRBV6-5	-	TRBJ1-5	13	CASTKGGRQPQHF	TGTGCCAGCACCAAGGGGGGGCGACAGCCCCAGCATTTT
-	TRBV10-3	few	TRBJ1-1	14	CAISAAGEGTEAFF	TGTGCCATCAGTGCCGCAGGGGAGGGCACTGAAGCTTTCTTT
TRBD1	TRBV18	-	TRBJ1-4	14	CASSGQAFNEKLFF	TGTGCCAGCTCGGGACAGGCGTTTAATGAAAAACTGTTTTTT
-	TRBV7-9	-	TRBJ1-6	14	CASSLGTVNSPLHF	TGTGCCAGCAGCTTAGGGACAGTGAATTCACCCCTCCACTTT
-	TRBV27	-	TRBJ2-7	14	CASSQGLGHNEQYF	TGTGCCAGCAGCCAGGGGTTAGGGCACAACGAGCAGTACTTC
TRBD1	TRBV4-2	-	TRBJ2-7	14	CAVSRDRGTYEQYF	TGTGCCGTCTCCCGGGACAGGGGAACCTACGAGCAGTACTTC
-	TRBV6-5	-	TRBJ1-2	14	CASSTLDRKYGYTF	TGTGCCAGCAGTACGCTCGACAGGAAATATGGCTACACCTTC
TRBD1	TRBV7-9	-	TRBJ2-4	14	CASSLIGGKDIQYF	TGTGCCAGCAGCTTAATAGGGGGCAAGGACATTCAGTACTTC
-	TRBV5-6	-	TRBJ1-5	14	CASSLGPSNQPQHF	TGTGCCAGCAGCTTGGGGCCAAGCAATCAGCCCCAGCATTTT
-	TRBV6-1	-	TRBJ2-3	14	CASSASWETDTQYF	TGTGCCAGCAGTGCTAGCTGGGAGACAGATACGCAGTATTTT
TRBD2	TRBV11-2	-	TRBJ2-1	18	CASSPPTSGGRKSNEQFF	TGTGCCAGCAGCCCCCCGACTAGCGGGGGGCGAAAAAGCAATGAGCAGTTCTTC
-	TRBV19	-	TRBJ1-2	16	CASSIGARFRNYGYTF	TGTGCCAGTAGTATAGGCGCCCGGTTTCGTAACTATGGCTACACCTTC
TRBD1	TRBV29-1	once	TRBJ2-7	13	CSVGDRGPHEQYF	TGCAGCGTGGGGGACAGGGGGCCCCACGAGCAGTACTTC
-	TRBV4-1	few	TRBJ1-5	13	CASSQATNQPQHF	TGCGCCAGCAGCCAAGCGACAAATCAGCCCCAGCATTTT
-	TRBV2	few	TRBJ1-2	14	CASSEEGVNYGYTF	TGTGCCAGCAGTGAGGAGGGCGTGAACTATGGCTACACCTTC
-	TRBV2	-	TRBJ2-1	12	CASTRDYNEQFF	TGTGCCAGCACTCGGGACTACAATGAGCAGTTCTTC
-	TRBV6-5	-	TRBJ1-4	14	CASSYMGAGEKLFF	TGTGCCAGCAGTTACATGGGGGCTGGGGAAAAACTGTTTTTT
-	TRBV7-9	few	TRBJ1-4	12	CSSSSGAGKLFF	TGTTCCAGCAGCTCTGGGGCTGGGAAACTGTTTTTT
-	TRBV4-1	-	TRBJ2-2	16	CASSRHHTRNTGELFF	TGCGCCAGCAGCCGGCATCATACCCGGAACACCGGGGAGCTGTTTTTT
TRBD2	TRBV5-4	once	TRBJ2-1	15	CASSLAAGAYNEQFF	TGTGCCAGCAGCTTGGCGGCGGGAGCCTACAATGAGCAGTTCTTC
-	TRBV5-1	-	TRBJ2-7	15	CASSPNLGAGDEQYF	TGCGCCAGCAGCCCGAACCTCGGGGCAGGGGACGAGCAGTACTTC
-	TRBV5-1	-	TRBJ2-2	16	CASSLIELGRAGELFF	TGCGCCAGCAGCTTGATCGAACTAGGCCGGGCCGGGGAGCTGTTTTTT
TRBD2	TRBV9	-	TRBJ2-3	18	CASGPSAGLAGGQDTQYF	TGTGCCAGTGGTCCATCGGCGGGACTAGCGGGGGGGCAAGATACGCAGTATTTT
-	TRBV6-1	-	TRBJ2-5	14	CASIPLAVGETQYF	TGTGCCAGCATCCCCCTGGCGGTGGGAGAGACCCAGTACTTC
TRBD1	TRBV9	-	TRBJ2-7	16	CASSVGGTGGPYEQYF	TGTGCCAGCAGCGTAGGCGGGACAGGGGGACCCTACGAGCAGTACTTC
-	TRBV6-4	-	TRBJ2-6	18	CASSGSRVHIDGANVLTF	TGTGCCAGCAGTGGGTCCAGGGTGCACATTGATGGGGCCAACGTCCTGACTTTC
-	TRBV25-1	-	TRBJ1-1	15	CASRADRSQNTEAFF	TGTGCCAGCAGGGCCGATCGGAGTCAGAACACTGAAGCTTTCTTT
TRBD1	TRBV29-1	-	TRBJ2-7	12	CSAGDRDIKQYF	TGCAGCGCCGGGGACAGAGATATAAAGCAGTACTTC